Below, 15 T cell receptor beta chains from the same sample are listed, as sequenced in a study of T cells during gluten challenge in celiac disease. Three nested PCRs with multiplexed primers covering all TRA and TRB V genes amplified paired chains. TCRdb redid the calling of the single-cell sequencing reads with MiXCR, one entry per CDR3 protein. The sample table sets out a few dozen distinct CDR3 sequences. Sorted cells: tetramer+, CD3+, CD4+, CD45RA-, CD62L-, integrin beta7+. Source: gluten-specific CD4+ T cells sorted from blood using tetramers, taken at baseline or on day 6, 14 or 28 of gluten challenge (not recorded which). These TCRs come from a female donor with celiac disease.

The gene calls are TRBV29-1 and TRBJ2-7; no definite D call. This CDR3 comprises 14 residues. Trimming pared 4 bases from V and 4 bases from J, leaving 17 bases between. Germline V gene lookup returns CDR1 SQVTM and CDR2 ANQGSEA. CDR3 in amino acids: CSVALSADSYEQYF. The CDR3, as DNA: TGCAGCGTTGCCCTCTCAGCAGACTCTTACGAGCAGTACTTC.

This clonotype is termed hyperexpanded. The chain recombines TRBV7-2 with TRBJ2-3, with 8 bases lining up with TRBD2. Germline-derived CDR1 and CDR2 are SGHTA and FQGNSA. V trimming: 3 bases; J trimming: 6 bases; junction bases outside the gene matches: 8. CDR3 length: 15 residues. The CDR3 DNA sequence: TGTGCCAGCAGCTTTAGGGCGGGAGGAGTGGATACGCAGTATTTT. It codes for CASSFRAGGVDTQYF.

The J gene is TRBJ2-3, the V gene TRBV6-5, with 9 bases identical to TRBD1. Germline CDR1 reads MNHEY; CDR2 reads SVGAGI. V shed 6 bases and J 3 bases; nucleotides not matched to a gene: 7. The CDR3 is 15 residues long. CDR3 loop: CASSVVQGATDTQYF. CDR3 DNA sequence: TGTGCCAGCAGCGTAGTACAGGGGGCTACAGATACGCAGTATTTT.

This clonotype qualifies as hyperexpanded. This chain joins TRBV11-2 and TRBJ2-1; no clear D gene. The germline CDR1 and CDR2 sequences are SGHAT and FQNNGV. CDR3 length equals 14 residues. Trimming took off 1 base at V and 9 bases at J, with 13 bases between the two ends. The CDR3 sequence: CASSLGWLRVEQFF. CDR3 sequence (DNA): TGTGCCAGCAGCTTAGGCTGGCTTCGGGTTGAGCAGTTCTTC.

This chain links TRBV7-2 with TRBJ1-3; 9 bases are shared with TRBD1. From germline, CDR1 is SGHTA and CDR2 FQGNSA. The CDR3 runs 15 residues. Trimming removed 2 bases from V and 3 bases from J; junction bases left unmatched: 2. The CDR3 coding sequence is TGTGCCAGCAGCTTAAGGACAGGGGATGGAAACACCATATATTTT. Residues: CASSLRTGDGNTIYF.

By sample fraction, this clonotype is hyperexpanded. J is TRBJ2-5 and V is TRBV7-2; a possible D gene is TRBD1 (5 bases). The ends were cut back, 6 bases at V and 5 bases at J, with 13 bases in the middle. This CDR3 is 13 amino acids long. Germline assignment: CDR1 SGHTA and CDR2 FQGNSA. The CDR3 bases are TGTGCCAGCAGTGTTAGGGGCTGGGAGACCCAGTACTTC. Protein sequence: CASSVRGWETQYF.

The chain joins TRBV19 to TRBJ2-5; the D is unclear. Per the germline V gene, CDR1 is LNHDA and CDR2 is SQIVND (reference sequence). V was shortened by 3 bases and J by 0 bases, with 8 bases between the two germline ends. CDR3 length: 14 amino acids. This CDR3 is CASSIMMYQETQYF. The CDR3 coding sequence is TGTGCCAGTAGTATTATGATGTACCAAGAGACCCAGTACTTC.

The chain has TRBV6-5 and TRBJ2-3, with 11 bases fitting TRBD2. V shed 7 bases and J 0 bases; nucleotides not matched to a gene: 3. The CDR3 has 15 amino acids. Germline V gene lookup returns CDR1 MNHEY and CDR2 SVGAGI. Written as DNA, the CDR3 is TGTGCCAGCAAATCTAGCGGGGGGAGCACAGATACGCAGTATTTT. It codes for CASKSSGGSTDTQYF.

This clonotype is categorized as hyperexpanded. The chain couples TRBV7-2 to TRBJ2-2, with no clear D. The CDR3 totals 15 residues. Trimming removed 2 bases at V and 7 bases at J, with 14 bases between. Germline V gene sequence: CDR1 SGHTA, CDR2 FQGNSA. The CDR3: CASSLRSLDGGELFF. CDR3 DNA sequence: TGTGCCAGCAGCTTAAGGAGTCTAGACGGCGGGGAGCTGTTTTTT.

This clonotype is hyperexpanded. CDR3: CSARDRGGLSTGELFF. CDR3 DNA sequence: TGCAGTGCTAGAGATCGGGGGGGGCTCAGTACCGGGGAGCTGTTTTTT. This chain uses TRBV20-1 with TRBJ2-2; 8 positions match TRBD2. The CDR3 has 16 residues. Trimming cost V 0 bases and J 5 bases; bases outside gene matches: 8. Germline V gene data show CDR1 as DFQATT and CDR2 as SNEGSKA (reference sequence).

This clonotype was found a few times. The CDR3 bases are TGTGCCAGCAGCGTCAGGGTGTACCAAGAGACCCAGTACTTC. Protein: CASSVRVYQETQYF. V is TRBV7-2 and J is TRBJ2-5, with TRBD1 as a possible D gene (5 bases). V was pared by 5 bases and J by 0 bases, with 10 bases between. The length of the CDR3 is 14 residues. Germline V gene data show CDR1 as SGHTA and CDR2 as FQGNSA.

The chain recombines TRBV10-2 with TRBJ2-7; D is unclear. This CDR3 spans 13 amino acids. Looked up from germline, CDR1 is WSHSY and CDR2 is SAAADI. V was shortened by 4 bases and J by 8 bases, with 15 bases between the two germline ends. Written as DNA, the CDR3 is TGCGCCAGCAGTGCCCAACGAGAAGGCAAGCAGTACTTC. It specifies CASSAQREGKQYF.

This clonotype is judged large. The J gene is TRBJ2-1, the V gene TRBV7-3; tentatively, D is TRBD2 (7 bases). Germline CDR1 reads SGHTA; CDR2 reads FQGTGA. Between the trimmed V and J ends, which lost 3 bases and 9 bases, there was a span of 18 bases. The CDR3 contains 15 residues. The CDR3 nucleotides are TGTGCCAGCAGCTTCGTAGGGGGGGTAGGATCTGAGCAGTTCTTC. Translated: CASSFVGGVGSEQFF.

The chain is built from TRBV2 and TRBJ1-5, with D possibly TRBD1 on 5 matching bases. The V gene lost 3 bases and the J gene lost 4 bases, with 7 bases spanning the gap. CDR1 is SNHLY, CDR2 FYNNEI, per germline. The CDR3 has 13 amino acids. CDR3 sequence reads: CASSEQGNQPQHF. The CDR3 DNA sequence: TGTGCCAGCAGTGAGCAGGGAAATCAGCCCCAGCATTTT.

This clonotype is hyperexpanded (1% or more) by share. The chain combines TRBV6-5 with TRBJ2-7; 12 bases map to TRBD2. Germline V CDR1 and CDR2: MNHEY, SVGAGI. The trim removed 5 bases at V and 2 bases at J, leaving 10 bases unmatched. The CDR3 length is 17 residues. CDR3 DNA: TGTGCCAGCAGTCCCCCGCCCCGACTAGCGGGGGCCTACGAGCAGTACTTC. Amino acids: CASSPPPRLAGAYEQYF.